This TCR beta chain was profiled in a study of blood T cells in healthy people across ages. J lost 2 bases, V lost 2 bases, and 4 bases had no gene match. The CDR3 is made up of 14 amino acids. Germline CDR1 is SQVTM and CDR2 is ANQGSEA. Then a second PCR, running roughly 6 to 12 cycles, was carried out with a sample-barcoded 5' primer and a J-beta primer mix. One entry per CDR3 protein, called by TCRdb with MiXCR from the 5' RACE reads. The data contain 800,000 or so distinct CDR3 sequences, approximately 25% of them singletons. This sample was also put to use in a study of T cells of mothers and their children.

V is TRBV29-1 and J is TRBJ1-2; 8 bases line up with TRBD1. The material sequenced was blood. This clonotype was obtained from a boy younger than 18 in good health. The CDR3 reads CSVELGDRNYGYTF. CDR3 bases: TGCAGCGTTGAACTGGGGGACAGGAACTATGGCTACACCTTC.